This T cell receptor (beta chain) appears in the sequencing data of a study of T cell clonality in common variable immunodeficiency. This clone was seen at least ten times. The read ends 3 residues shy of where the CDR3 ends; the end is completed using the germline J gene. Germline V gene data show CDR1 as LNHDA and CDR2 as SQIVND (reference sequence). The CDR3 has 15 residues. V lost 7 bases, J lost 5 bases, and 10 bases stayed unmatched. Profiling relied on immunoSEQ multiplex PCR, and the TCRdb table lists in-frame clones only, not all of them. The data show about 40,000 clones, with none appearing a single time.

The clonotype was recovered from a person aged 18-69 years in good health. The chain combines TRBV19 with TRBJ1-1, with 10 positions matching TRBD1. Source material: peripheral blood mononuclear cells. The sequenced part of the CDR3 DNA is TGTGCCAGTATCATATGGGACAGGGGTACTACTGAA. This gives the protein CASIIWDRGTTE. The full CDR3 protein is CASIIWDRGTTEAFF.